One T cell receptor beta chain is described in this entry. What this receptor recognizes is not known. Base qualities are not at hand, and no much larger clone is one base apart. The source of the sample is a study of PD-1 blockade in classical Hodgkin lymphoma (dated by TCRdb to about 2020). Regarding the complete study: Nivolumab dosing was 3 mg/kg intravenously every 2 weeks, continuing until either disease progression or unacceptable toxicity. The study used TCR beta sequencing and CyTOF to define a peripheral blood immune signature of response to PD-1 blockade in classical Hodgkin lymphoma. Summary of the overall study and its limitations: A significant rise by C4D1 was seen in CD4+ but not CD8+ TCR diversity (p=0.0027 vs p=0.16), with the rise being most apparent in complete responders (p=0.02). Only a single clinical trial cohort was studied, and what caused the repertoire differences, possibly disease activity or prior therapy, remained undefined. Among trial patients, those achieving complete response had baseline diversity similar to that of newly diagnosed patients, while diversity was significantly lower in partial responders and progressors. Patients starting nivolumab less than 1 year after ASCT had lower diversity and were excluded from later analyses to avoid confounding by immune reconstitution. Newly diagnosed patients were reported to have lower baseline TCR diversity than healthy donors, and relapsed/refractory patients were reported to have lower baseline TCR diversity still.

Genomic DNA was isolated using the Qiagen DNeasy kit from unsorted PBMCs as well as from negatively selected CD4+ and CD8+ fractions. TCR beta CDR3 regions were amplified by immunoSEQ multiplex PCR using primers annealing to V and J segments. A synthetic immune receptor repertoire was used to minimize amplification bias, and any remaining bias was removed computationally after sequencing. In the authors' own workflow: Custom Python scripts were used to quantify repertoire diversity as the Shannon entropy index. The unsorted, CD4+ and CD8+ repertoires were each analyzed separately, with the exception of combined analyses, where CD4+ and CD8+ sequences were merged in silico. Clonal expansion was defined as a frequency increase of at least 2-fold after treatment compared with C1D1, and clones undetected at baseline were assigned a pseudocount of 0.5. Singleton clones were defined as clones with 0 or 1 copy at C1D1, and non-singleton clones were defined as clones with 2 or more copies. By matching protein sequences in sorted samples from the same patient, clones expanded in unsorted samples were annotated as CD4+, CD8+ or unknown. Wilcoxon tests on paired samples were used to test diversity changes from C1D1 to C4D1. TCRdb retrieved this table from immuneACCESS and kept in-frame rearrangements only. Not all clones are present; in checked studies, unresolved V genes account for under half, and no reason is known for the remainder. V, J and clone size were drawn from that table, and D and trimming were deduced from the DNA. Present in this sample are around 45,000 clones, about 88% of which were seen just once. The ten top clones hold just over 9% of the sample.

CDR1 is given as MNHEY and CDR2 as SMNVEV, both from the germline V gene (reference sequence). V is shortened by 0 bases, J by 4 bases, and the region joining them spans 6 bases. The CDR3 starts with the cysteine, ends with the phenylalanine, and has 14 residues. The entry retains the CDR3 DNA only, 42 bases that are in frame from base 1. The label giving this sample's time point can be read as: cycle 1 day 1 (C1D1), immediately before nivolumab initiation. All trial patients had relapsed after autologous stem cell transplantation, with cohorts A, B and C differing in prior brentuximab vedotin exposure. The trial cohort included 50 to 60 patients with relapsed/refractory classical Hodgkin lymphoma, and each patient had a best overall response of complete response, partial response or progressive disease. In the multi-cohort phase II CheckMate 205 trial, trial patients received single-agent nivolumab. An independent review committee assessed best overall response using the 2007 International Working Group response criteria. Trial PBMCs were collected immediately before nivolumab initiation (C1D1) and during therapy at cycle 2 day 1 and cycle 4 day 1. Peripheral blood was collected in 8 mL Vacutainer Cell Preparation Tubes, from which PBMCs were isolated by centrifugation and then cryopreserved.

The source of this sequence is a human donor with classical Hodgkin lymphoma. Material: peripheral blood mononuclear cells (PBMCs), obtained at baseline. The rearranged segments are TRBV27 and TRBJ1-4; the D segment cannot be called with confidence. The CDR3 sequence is CASSLSGYNEKLFF. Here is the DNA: TGTGCCAGCAGTTTATCGGGGTATAATGAAAAACTGTTTTTT.